This T cell receptor (beta chain) was observed in a study of regulatory T cells in long-lasting Graves disease. Arm-PCR of CDR3 regions with iRepertoire HTBI primers generated TCR beta libraries. A single record per CDR3 protein comes from TCRdb applying MiXCR to the multiplex PCR reads. The sample has 700,000 or so distinct CDR3 sequences, 25% to 35% seen once. Whole-study findings and limits: Less diverse TCR repertoires were seen in persistent Graves' patients than in newly diagnosed ones.

Of note for this clonotype: The antigen remains undetermined.

Indicated time point: persistent/refractory GD, antithyroid drugs over 5 years with positive TRAb. Construction of the TCR library relied on RNA isolated from PBMCs. The material sequenced was peripheral blood mononuclear cells (PBMCs), taken when the disease was refractory, from a patient treated with antithyroid drugs. This clonotype was obtained from a female donor with Graves disease.

The CDR3 is CASSVDGTNYGYTF. CDR3 coding DNA: TGTGCCAGCAGCGTAGACGGGACAAACTATGGCTACACCTTC. The chain has TRBV9 and TRBJ1-2, with a tentative D call TRBD1 (6 bases). The CDR3 runs to 14 residues. The germline V and J ends were trimmed by 0 bases and 2 bases, with 8 bases remaining between them. Germline lookup yields CDR1 SGDLS and CDR2 YYNGEE.